These 32 T cell receptor beta chains share one sample of origin, sequenced in a study of blood T cell repertoires in COVID-19. Method: immunoSEQ multiplex PCR; TCRdb's copy keeps in-frame clones and lacks some. Counted here are about 260,000 clones, about 82% occurring once; the ten biggest clones make up around 2%. Sequencing was carried out using PBMCs or T cells enriched from blood (not recorded which). Every receptor here comes from a woman in her forties or fifties who had recovered from COVID-19.

This chain uses TRBV19 with TRBJ2-7; 7 bases match TRBD1. CDR1 and CDR2 from the germline V gene are LNHDA and SQIVND (reference sequence). The J segment lost 1 base and the V segment lost 4 bases, leaving 7 bases of the junction unmatched. The CDR3 is made up of 15 amino acids. The DNA of the CDR3 is TGTGCCAGTAGTAAACCGGGACAGCAGTCCTACGAGCAGTACTTC. Amino acid sequence: CASSKPGQQSYEQYF.

The chain recombines TRBV19 with TRBJ1-3; a possible D gene is TRBD1 (6 bases). This CDR3 is 14 amino acids long. Germline assignment: CDR1 LNHDA and CDR2 SQIVND (reference sequence). The V end was cut by 5 bases, the J end by 3 bases, with 11 bases between. The CDR3 nucleotides are TGTGCCAGTAGTCTCCAGGGGTTTGGAAACACCATATATTTT. Its translation: CASSLQGFGNTIYF. Full variable domain (missing parts from reference TRBV19 and TRBJ1-3): DGGITQSPKYLFRKEGQNVTLSCEQNLNHDAMYWYRQDPGQGLRLIYYSQIVNDFQKGDIAEGYSVSREKKESFPLTVTSAQKNPTAFYLCASSLQGFGNTIYFGEGSWLTVV.

V usage is TRBV25-1 and J usage is TRBJ1-1; 9 bases are shared with TRBD1. The ends lost 4 bases at V and 1 base at J; junction bases unmatched: 4. Germline V CDR1 and CDR2: MGHDK, SYGVNS. The CDR3 is 15 amino acids. The CDR3 loop reads CASSVQGARNTEAFF. The CDR3 DNA is TGTGCCAGCAGTGTACAGGGGGCCAGGAACACTGAAGCTTTCTTT.

This sequence joins TRBV10-3 and TRBJ2-5; TRBD2 is a possible D gene (6 bases). Germline loops: CDR1 ENHRY, CDR2 SYGVKD. The V and J ends lost 2 bases and 1 base respectively, with 17 bases between them. This CDR3 comprises 17 residues. For the CDR3, the DNA is TGTGCCATCAGTGAGGGGAGGATCGCGGGGAGCCAAGAGACCCAGTACTTC. Translated: CAISEGRIAGSQETQYF.

This rearrangement joins TRBV10-2 to TRBJ1-2; D is unclear. The germline V gene encodes CDR1 WSHSY and CDR2 SAAADI. V was shortened by 5 bases and J by 4 bases, with 11 bases between the two germline ends. This CDR3 has 13 amino acids. The CDR3 region is CASSQAGFYGYTF. CDR3 nucleotides: TGCGCCAGCAGTCAGGCCGGATTCTATGGCTACACCTTC.

This clone was counted a single time. The chain carries TRBV5-1 and TRBJ1-5; 8 bases align to TRBD1. The CDR3 has 15 amino acids. The V segment lost 2 bases and the J segment 3 bases; nucleotides outside the gene matches: 4. Germline assignment: CDR1 SGHRS and CDR2 YFSETQ. CDR3 coding DNA: TGCGCCAGCAGCTTTTCAGGGGGCGTCAATCAGCCCCAGCATTTT. As protein: CASSFSGGVNQPQHF.

The rearrangement uses TRBV3-1 (or the pseudogene TRBV3-2) and TRBJ2-2; 9 nucleotides agree with TRBD1. After removal of 4 bases from V and 7 bases from J, the junction contained 10 bases not matched to a gene. The CDR3 spans 16 residues. CDR1 LGHDT and CDR2 YNNKEL come from the germline V gene (reference sequence). The CDR3 region is CASSLYRGQEGGELFF. CDR3 bases: TGTGCCAGCAGCCTTTACAGGGGGCAGGAGGGCGGGGAGCTGTTTTTT.

This clone was found a few times. The V gene is TRBV5-1, the J gene TRBJ2-1, with D possibly TRBD1 on 5 matching bases. V lost 4 bases, J lost 4 bases, and 6 bases lay in between. The CDR3 length is 12 residues. CDR1 is SGHRS and CDR2 is YFSETQ in the germline V gene. The CDR3 DNA reads TGCGCCAGCAGCCGACAGTACAATGAGCAGTTCTTC. Its translation: CASSRQYNEQFF.

This rearrangement joins TRBV5-1 to TRBJ1-1; D is uncertain. Deletions cut 0 bases from V and 0 bases from J, with 15 bases between. CDR3 size: 17 residues. CDR1 and CDR2 (germline): SGHRS, YFSETQ. Here the CDR3 reads CASSLARELSMNTEAFF. CDR3 DNA: TGCGCCAGCAGCTTGGCCCGCGAACTCTCAATGAACACTGAAGCTTTCTTT.

CDR3 sequence (DNA): TGTGCCAGCAGTTCCCTAGGACAGGGGGTCGCGGGCTACACCTTC. Its protein is CASSSLGQGVAGYTF. This chain joins TRBV6-5 and TRBJ1-2; 10 nucleotides agree with TRBD1. V shed 4 bases, J shed 8 bases, and the junction held 10 bases outside the gene matches. Germline V gives CDR1 MNHEY, CDR2 SVGAGI. This CDR3 contains 15 residues.

The CDR3 nucleotides read TGTGCCAGCACCCGTTACGTGAGCTATGGCTACACCTTC. Amino acids: CASTRYVSYGYTF. The J gene is TRBJ1-2, the V gene TRBV7-9; the D is unclear. Trimming removed 7 bases at V and 4 bases at J, with 13 bases between. This CDR3 comprises 13 residues. The germline gives CDR1 SEHNR, CDR2 FQNEAQ (reference sequence).

The V and J genes are TRBV5-6 and TRBJ1-1; TRBD1 is a possible D gene (6 bases). Germline V CDR1 and CDR2: SGHDT, YYEEEE. CDR3 length equals 14 residues. Trimming took 5 bases from V and 4 from J, leaving 15 bases between them. As DNA, the CDR3 is TGTGCCAGCAGGTTCGCAGGGGACACCACTGAAGCTTTCTTT. This codes for CASRFAGDTTEAFF.

The V call is TRBV9, the J call TRBJ2-5; TRBD2 matches at 11 bases. This CDR3 is 17 amino acids long. The trim removed 1 base at V and 2 bases at J, leaving 7 bases unmatched. Germline CDR1 SGDLS, CDR2 YYNGEE. CDR3 sequence: CASSVSSGTSGQETQYF. The CDR3 DNA is TGTGCCAGCAGCGTATCCTCCGGGACTAGCGGTCAAGAGACCCAGTACTTC.

J is TRBJ2-1 and V is TRBV18, with 10 bases identical to TRBD2. CDR1 and CDR2 (germline): KGHSH, LQKENI. CDR3 size: 17 residues. V trimming: 0 bases; J trimming: 3 bases; junction bases outside the gene matches: 5. The CDR3 here is CASSPPGSGGLYNEQFF. CDR3 coding DNA: TGTGCCAGCTCACCACCGGGTAGCGGGGGGCTCTACAATGAGCAGTTCTTC.

The chain carries TRBV7-6 and TRBJ1-1, with D perhaps TRBD1 (6 bases). The CDR3 has 15 amino acids. Trimming took off 1 base at V and 3 bases at J, with 12 bases between the two ends. Looked up from germline, CDR1 is SGHVS and CDR2 is FNYEAQ. CDR3 sequence reads: CASSLVDRSYTEAFF. The CDR3 nucleotides are TGTGCCAGCAGCTTAGTCGACAGGAGTTACACTGAAGCTTTCTTT.

This clone has a handful of counts. V is TRBV9 and J is TRBJ1-6; D not certain. Deletions cut 1 base from V and 8 bases from J, with 13 bases between. The CDR3 spans 15 residues. CDR1 is SGDLS and CDR2 is YYNGEE in the germline V gene. The CDR3 DNA is TGTGCCAGCAGCGTATCCCCCATGGGAGATTCACCCCTCCACTTT. This encodes CASSVSPMGDSPLHF.

This chain uses TRBV7-8 with TRBJ1-5, with 8 bases aligning to TRBD1. CDR1 and CDR2 (germline): SGHVS, FQNEAQ. The CDR3 spans 15 residues. V gave up 3 bases and J gave up 0 bases; unmatched junction bases: 1. CDR3 coding DNA: TGTGCCAGCAGCTTGACAGGGGTTAGCAATCAGCCCCAGCATTTT. This translates into CASSLTGVSNQPQHF. The variable domain in full, with the rest retrieved from reference TRBV7-8 and TRBJ1-5, is GAGVSQSPRYKVAKRGQDVALRCDPISGHVSLFWYQQALGQGPEFLTYFQNEAQLDKSGLPSDRFFAERPEGSVSTLKIQRTQQEDSAVYLCASSLTGVSNQPQHFGDGTRLSIL.

The chain carries TRBV18 and TRBJ2-2; D is possibly TRBD2 (5 bases). The CDR3 runs 17 residues. Germline V gene data show CDR1 as KGHSH and CDR2 as LQKENI. V lost 4 bases and J lost 5, with 20 bases in between. CDR3 amino acids: CASSLSGLDPWTGELFF. The CDR3 DNA reads TGTGCCAGCTCACTAAGCGGACTCGATCCTTGGACCGGGGAGCTGTTTTTT.

The count of this clone is one. The chain links TRBV27 to TRBJ1-3, with 8 nucleotides matching TRBD1. This CDR3 spans 15 amino acids. Germline V lookup: CDR1 MNHEY, CDR2 SMNVEV (reference sequence). J lost 3 bases, V lost 2 bases, and 3 bases had no gene match. The DNA of the CDR3 is TGTGCCAGCAGTTTAACAGGGGGTAGTGGAAACACCATATATTTT. It yields the protein CASSLTGGSGNTIYF.

The chain combines TRBV2 with TRBJ1-1; 8 bases match TRBD1. The germline gives CDR1 SNHLY, CDR2 FYNNEI. Trimming took 7 bases from V and 7 from J; bases not matched to a gene: 5. The CDR3 consists of 12 residues. In DNA, the CDR3 is TGTGCCAGCACAGAACAGGGGGTTGAAGCTTTCTTT. Amino acids: CASTEQGVEAFF.

The chain is built from TRBV10-3 and TRBJ1-4, with 8 nucleotides matching TRBD1. This CDR3 comprises 12 residues. V was clipped by 8 bases and J by 8 bases; unmatched bases: 4. CDR1 ENHRY and CDR2 SYGVKD come from the germline V gene. Written as DNA, the CDR3 is TGTGCCATCGGGACAGGCGGGGAAAAACTGTTTTTT. Translation gives CAIGTGGEKLFF.

The chain is built from TRBV5-1 and TRBJ1-1; 7 positions agree with TRBD1. V was clipped by 1 base and J by 0 bases; unmatched bases: 9. The CDR3 contains 17 residues. The germline CDR1 and CDR2 sequences are SGHRS and YFSETQ. The CDR3 DNA follows: TGCGCCAGCAGCTTGAGGGCAGGGGGGAAGATGAACACTGAAGCTTTCTTT. Translation: CASSLRAGGKMNTEAFF.

To note about this clone: This specimen includes other DNA sequences encoding the same CDR3. V gene TRBV18 combines with J gene TRBJ2-5, with 8 bases aligning to TRBD1. The junction had 1 base not matched to a gene; V was cut back by 2 bases and J by 5 bases. Per germline, CDR1 KGHSH and CDR2 LQKENI. The CDR3 loop spans 13 amino acids. DNA of the CDR3: TGTGCCAGCTCACCAGGACAGGGTGAGACCCAGTACTTC. Its translation is CASSPGQGETQYF.

This clone was counted a single time. The CDR3, as DNA: TGTGCCAGCTCACCAAAGACAGGGATTGTGGAGACCCAGTACTTC. Its translation is CASSPKTGIVETQYF. The V call is TRBV18, the J call TRBJ2-5, with 7 bases aligning to TRBD1. The CDR3 is made up of 15 amino acids. Looked up from germline, CDR1 is KGHSH and CDR2 is LQKENI. The V gene end was trimmed by 2 bases and the J gene end by 5 bases; junction bases not matched to a gene: 8. Full variable domain (remainder filled in from reference TRBV18 and TRBJ2-5): NAGVMQNPRHLVRRRGQEARLRCSPMKGHSHVYWYRQLPEEGLKFMVYLQKENIIDESGMPKERFSAEFPKEGPSILRIQQVVRGDSAAYFCASSPKTGIVETQYFGPGTRLLVL.

V and J are TRBV4-1 and TRBJ1-1; D might be TRBD1 (6 bases). The ends were cut back, 3 bases at V and 4 bases at J, with 15 bases in the middle. The V gene's germline CDR1 is MGHRA and CDR2 YSYEKL. The CDR3 covers 15 residues. The CDR3 loop reads CASSQVIGRGTEAFF. The DNA of the CDR3 is TGCGCCAGCAGCCAGGTCATCGGCAGGGGCACTGAAGCTTTCTTT.

The chain employs TRBV7-2 and TRBJ2-2; 9 bases are a match to TRBD1. Germline V gene sequence: CDR1 SGHTA, CDR2 FQGNSA. The CDR3 runs to 16 residues. Trimming cost V 5 bases and J 3 bases; bases outside gene matches: 7. Here the CDR3 reads CASSHGTGSYTGELFF. DNA of the CDR3: TGTGCCAGCAGCCATGGGACAGGGAGTTACACCGGGGAGCTGTTTTTT.

The chain uses TRBV4-2 and TRBJ1-2, with a weak D call TRBD1 (6 bases). Germline values: CDR1 LGHNA, CDR2 YNFKEQ. CDR3 length: 13 residues. Trimming stripped 1 base from V and 8 bases from J, with 11 bases between. This chain's CDR3 is CASSQGTGTGYTF. In nucleotides, the CDR3 is TGTGCCAGCAGCCAAGGAACAGGGACGGGCTACACCTTC.

V gene TRBV7-3 combines with J gene TRBJ1-1; 7 positions match TRBD1. Germline CDR1 is SGHTA and CDR2 is FQGTGA. The length of the CDR3 is 15 residues. Losses at the gene ends were 5 bases for V and 1 base for J; bases not matched to a gene: 7. This chain's CDR3 is CASSPSQGTNTEAFF. In nucleotides, the CDR3 is TGTGCCAGCAGCCCTTCACAGGGGACGAACACTGAAGCTTTCTTT.

The chain has TRBV18 and TRBJ1-3; D gene uncertain. CDR3 length equals 12 residues. V lost 8 bases to trimming and J lost 5 bases, with 10 bases between them. In germline, CDR1 is KGHSH, CDR2 LQKENI. CDR3 sequence reads: CASNQDRNTIYF. DNA for the CDR3: TGTGCCAGCAACCAGGATCGAAACACCATATATTTT.

The chain has TRBV7-9 and TRBJ1-5, with 10 bases lining up with TRBD1. The CDR3 totals 15 residues. CDR1 is SEHNR and CDR2 is FQNEAQ in the germline V gene (reference sequence). V lost 4 bases, J lost 1 base, and 1 base stayed unmatched. The CDR3 reads CASSWDRGSNQPQHF. Written as DNA, the CDR3 is TGTGCCAGCAGCTGGGACAGGGGAAGCAATCAGCCCCAGCATTTT. Filled out from reference TRBV7-9 and TRBJ1-5, the complete variable domain reads DTGVSQNPRHKITKRGQNVTFRCDPISEHNRLYWYRQTLGQGPEFLTYFQNEAQLEKSRLLSDRFSAERPKGSFSTLEIQRTEQGDSAMYLCASSWDRGSNQPQHFGDGTRLSIL.

The chain recombines TRBV19 with TRBJ2-5; weak D call: TRBD1 (5 bases). V dropped 10 bases and J dropped 5 bases, with 17 bases sitting between them. The germline gives CDR1 LNHDA, CDR2 SQIVND (reference sequence). The CDR3 contains 13 residues. This CDR3 reads CATSDSPWETQYF. The CDR3 nucleotides read TGTGCCACCAGCGACAGCCCTTGGGAGACCCAGTACTTC.

The rearrangement links TRBV5-1 to TRBJ2-7; tentative D call: TRBD1 (6 bases). Trimming shortened V by 4 bases and J by 3 bases, and 14 bases separated the two germline ends. The CDR3 has 14 amino acids. The germline V gene has CDR1 SGHRS and CDR2 YFSETQ. The CDR3 is CASSGRTDFYEQYF. CDR3 nucleotides: TGCGCCAGCAGCGGAAGGACAGATTTCTACGAGCAGTACTTC.